This T cell receptor (beta chain) appears in the sequencing data of a study of T cell responses to AZD1222 COVID-19 vaccine. The repertoire was sequenced with immunoSEQ multiplex PCR; TCRdb's copy has only in-frame clones and lacks some. Of 85,000 to 130,000 clones listed, over 90% were seen once; the top ten hold approximately 5%. The germline gives CDR1 SQVTM, CDR2 ANQGSEA. The V gene lost 6 bases and the J gene lost 6 bases, with 18 bases spanning the gap. The CDR3 sequence is 13 residues long. Sample: peripheral blood, taken on day 0 of AZD1222 vaccination. The rearrangement links TRBV29-1 to TRBJ2-7, with D tentatively TRBD1 or TRBD2 (6 bases each). The sequence came from an adult in good health. The CDR3 DNA sequence: TGCAGCGTGGCCGGAGGGGGGTTCAGCGAGCAGTACTTC. Translation: CSVAGGGFSEQYF.